This TCR beta chain was identified in a study of blood T cell repertoires in COVID-19. Only in-frame clones appear in the TCRdb table, and some are missing; sequencing was by immunoSEQ multiplex PCR. The sample has about 170,000 clones, approximately 82% seen once. CDR1 is SQVTM, CDR2 ANQGSEA, per germline. The CDR3 is 14 residues long. The V and J ends lost 2 bases and 6 bases, in that order; junction bases with no gene match: 6. The source material was peripheral blood. The chain employs TRBV29-1 and TRBJ2-1; TRBD2 matches 8 bases. This TCR came from a woman in her thirties or forties with COVID-19, enrolled during active disease. The CDR3 coding sequence is TGCAGCGTTGAAAAAGCGGGAGCCATCAATGAGCAGTTCTTC. Translated, it gives CSVEKAGAINEQFF.